These T cell receptor beta chains were read from a single sample in a study of shared clonotypes between healthy human individuals. The data were produced by immunoSEQ multiplex PCR, yet TCRdb's version contains in-frame clones alone and is incomplete. The data contain some 2,400,000 clones, approximately 94% of them singletons. Specimen: naive CD4+ T cells sorted from blood. Receptors were obtained from a young man in good health. The CDR3 runs from the conserved cysteine through the conserved F or W. D genes are given only for firm matches. Only part of the rows carry a size: once, few, many, or a class if the clone is expanded.

clone size | J gene | V gene | D gene | CDR3 DNA | CDR3 protein
- | TRBJ2-7 | TRBV7-2 | - | TGTGCCAGTAGGCGTCTCCAGACCTACGAGCAGTACTTC | CASRRLQTYEQYF
- | TRBJ2-3 | TRBV12-5 | - | TGTGCTAGTGGTAAAAGCGGGCTGAGCACAGATACGCAGTATTTT | CASGKSGLSTDTQYF
- | TRBJ2-7 | TRBV2 | TRBD2 | TGTGCCAGCAGTGAAGGGCTAGCGGGGGGCCTGGACGAGCAGTACTTC | CASSEGLAGGLDEQYF
- | TRBJ1-3 | TRBV6-6 | - | TGTGCCAGCAGTTACCCCCCCGTCTCTGGAAACACCATATATTTT | CASSYPPVSGNTIYF
- | TRBJ1-1 | TRBV19 | - | TGTGCCAGTAGTATAGTTGGTAGCACTGAAGCTTTCTTT | CASSIVGSTEAFF
- | TRBJ2-2 | TRBV9 | TRBD1 | TGTGCCAGCAGCCAAGGGGGCGGTATCGGGGAGCTGTTTTTT | CASSQGGGIGELFF
- | TRBJ1-5 | TRBV7-8 | TRBD1 | TGTGCCAGCAGCGAGGGGACAGTCCAAAATCAGCCCCAGCATTTT | CASSEGTVQNQPQHF
- | TRBJ2-1 | TRBV28 | - | TGTGCCAGCAGTTCCCAGGAGCAGTTCTTC | CASSSQEQFF
- | TRBJ1-2 | TRBV10-3 | TRBD1 | TGTGCCATCAGCACAGGGGACTATGGCTACACCTTC | CAISTGDYGYTF
- | TRBJ2-2 | TRBV4-3 | - | TGCGCCAGCAGCCGCGGGACTGCGAACACCGGGGAGCTGTTTTTT | CASSRGTANTGELFF
- | TRBJ1-3 | TRBV9 | TRBD1 | TGTGCCAGCAGCGTTGACAGGGGTGGAAACACCATATATTTT | CASSVDRGGNTIYF
- | TRBJ1-6 | TRBV6-1 | - | TGTGCCAGCAGGGCGGGGCAGGATTATCCACCCCTCCACTTT | CASRAGQDYPPLHF
- | TRBJ2-5 | TRBV6-1 | TRBD2 | TGTGCCAGCAGTGAATCTAGCGGGAGAGTTTGGGAGACCCAGTACTTC | CASSESSGRVWETQYF
- | TRBJ2-7 | TRBV18 | - | TGTGCCAGCTCAAGAGTCCGAGAGCTAATTAATGCCTACGAGCAGTACTTC | CASSRVRELINAYEQYF
- | TRBJ1-5 | TRBV19 | - | TGTGCCAGTAGACCTACGAATTCTGGTAGCAATCAGCCCCAGCATTTT | CASRPTNSGSNQPQHF
- | TRBJ2-1 | TRBV6-5 | - | TGTGCCAGCAGTTACGGCAGCAATGAGCAGTTCTTC | CASSYGSNEQFF
once | TRBJ1-1 | TRBV6-5 | - | TGTGCCACCCCCGAGCGGGCTGAAGCTTTCTTT | CATPERAEAFF
- | TRBJ2-2 | TRBV19 | TRBD1 | TGTGCCAGTAAAAAACTGGGACAGCCTTCGGGCACCGGGGAGCTGTTTTTT | CASKKLGQPSGTGELFF
- | TRBJ2-1 | TRBV14 | - | TGTGCCAGCAGCCAAGGCGTGAGTGCCCCTGGGCAGTTCTTC | CASSQGVSAPGQFF
- | TRBJ1-2 | TRBV5-3 | - | TGTGCCAGAAGCGGCAGGAGTAACTATGGCTACACCTTC | CARSGRSNYGYTF
- | TRBJ1-2 | TRBV7-8 | - | TGTGCCAGCAGCTTAGGGAGATCCGGGGACTATGGCTACACCTTC | CASSLGRSGDYGYTF
- | TRBJ2-7 | TRBV10-3 | - | TGTGCCATCAAAGTAACACTGAACTCCTACGAGCAGTACTTC | CAIKVTLNSYEQYF
- | TRBJ1-5 | TRBV11-2 | - | TGTGCCAGCAGCTTACCCGTCTTAGGGCAGCCCCAGCATTTT | CASSLPVLGQPQHF
- | TRBJ2-2 | TRBV5-1 | - | TGCGCCAGCAGCTTGTCGGGCTGGGGTCCGAACACCGGGGAGCTGTTTTTT | CASSLSGWGPNTGELFF
- | TRBJ1-4 | TRBV28 | TRBD1 | TGTGCCAGCAGTTTGGGCAGGGGGGCAGAAAAACTGTTTTTT | CASSLGRGAEKLFF
- | TRBJ1-1 | TRBV18 | TRBD1 | TGTGCCAGCTCACAAAACAGGGGCACTGAAGCTTTCTTT | CASSQNRGTEAFF
- | TRBJ2-5 | TRBV14 | TRBD2 | TGTGCCAGCAGCCTGGGCGGACTAGCGGAAGAGACCCAGTACTTC | CASSLGGLAEETQYF